These 9 T cell receptor beta chains came from one sample sequenced in a study of post-analysis software for immune sequencing data. No antigens are known for them. The library was made from cDNA and included unique molecular identifiers. MiXCR, run by TCRdb on the PCR reads, gives a single entry per CDR3 protein. The sample lists about 180,000 distinct CDR3 sequences, over 25% occurring once. Points from the study as a whole: TRBV segments more frequent in patients than in controls numbered roughly 5 and included TRBV5-6, TRBV5-1 and TRBV20-1.

The material sequenced was blood. These receptors were collected from a girl aged 10 to 17 with multiple sclerosis.

This clonotype was seen repeatedly, ten times or more. This chain joins TRBV29-1 and TRBJ1-2; D gene ambiguous. The V gene lost 4 bases and the J gene lost 5 bases, with 8 bases spanning the gap. Germline V gives CDR1 SQVTM, CDR2 ANQGSEA. This CDR3 contains 11 residues. This CDR3 is CSVGAEYGYTF. CDR3 bases: TGCAGCGTTGGGGCTGAATATGGCTACACCTTC.

The chain recombines TRBV9 with TRBJ2-5; either TRBD1 or TRBD2 may supply D (7 bases each). The CDR3 is 14 amino acids. V lost 1 base, J lost 11 bases, and 18 bases lay in between. Germline V gives CDR1 SGDLS, CDR2 YYNGEE. The DNA for the CDR3 is TGTGCCAGCAGCGTATCAGGGGGGGCGGGTGAGCAGTACTTC. Its protein product is CASSVSGGAGEQYF.

This clonotype was found many times. The genes are TRBV10-2 and TRBJ2-7, with TRBD1 as a possible D gene (8 bases). CDR3 length equals 14 residues. V lost 9 bases and J lost 3, with 18 bases in between. Looked up from germline, CDR1 is WSHSY and CDR2 is SAAADI. CDR3 loop: CASRYRGGNYEQYF. The CDR3, as DNA: TGCGCCAGTCGCTACAGGGGGGGAAACTACGAGCAGTACTTC.

This clonotype was observed at least ten times. The chain links TRBV7-2 to TRBJ2-7, with 9 bases that match TRBD2. Losses at the gene ends were 6 bases for V and 0 bases for J; bases not matched to a gene: 3. The CDR3 is 14 amino acids. Germline CDR1 SGHTA, CDR2 FQGNSA. The CDR3 loop is CASSLGLASYEQYF. The CDR3 nucleotides are TGTGCCAGCAGTTTGGGACTAGCCTCCTACGAGCAGTACTTC.

The chain couples TRBV20-1 to TRBJ2-3; D may be TRBD1 (5 bases). This CDR3 spans 11 amino acids. Germline values: CDR1 DFQATT, CDR2 SNEGSKA (reference sequence). The CDR3: CRGRATDTQYF. Written as DNA, the CDR3 is TGCAGGGGGCGAGCTACAGATACGCAGTATTTT.

Ten or more counts support this clonotype. The rearrangement uses TRBV29-1 and TRBJ1-2; 7 nucleotides agree with TRBD1. The CDR3 covers 12 residues. V was pared by 7 bases and J by 9 bases, with 11 bases of the junction left unmatched. The germline V gene has CDR1 SQVTM and CDR2 ANQGSEA. The DNA of the CDR3 is TGCAGCGCCCATCACAGGGGTACGAGCTACACCTTC. The encoded protein is CSAHHRGTSYTF.

Only a few counts were recorded for this clonotype. The rearrangement links TRBV20-1 to TRBJ2-1; 8 bases are shared with TRBD2. From germline, CDR1 is DFQATT and CDR2 SNEGSKA (reference sequence). This CDR3 is 15 amino acids long. J lost 7 bases, V lost 3 bases, and 11 bases had no gene match. CDR3 loop: CSARGGLVARNEQFF. In DNA form, the CDR3 reads TGCAGTGCTAGGGGGGGACTAGTGGCCAGAAATGAGCAGTTCTTC.

Comments on this clonotype: One base away lies a much larger clone, so this may be a sequencing read error. This chain connects TRBV27 to TRBJ2-3; 8 bases are a match to TRBD1. Germline V CDR1 and CDR2: MNHEY, SMNVEV (reference sequence). The CDR3 loop spans 16 amino acids. CDR3 in DNA: TGTGCCGGCAGTCCTCGCAGGGGGCTTTTTTCAGATACGCAGTATTTT. Translated: CAGSPRRGLFSDTQYF.

This clonotype was detected only a few times. The chain carries TRBV7-2 and TRBJ2-1; 16 nucleotides agree with TRBD2. Germline CDR1 is SGHTA and CDR2 is FQGNSA. Germline trimming cut 4 bases from V and 6 bases from J; bases unmatched to any gene: 12. This CDR3 has 19 amino acids. CDR3 amino acids: CASSSLTGTSGGGLNEQFF. DNA for the CDR3: TGTGCCAGCAGCTCTCTTACGGGGACTAGCGGGGGGGGGCTCAATGAGCAGTTCTTC.